This is a list of T cell receptor beta chains from one sample in a study of molecular identifiers for immune sequencing clone quantification. TCRdb itself ran the PCR reads through MiXCR, one entry per CDR3 protein. The repertoire has about 320,000 distinct CDR3 sequences, about 20% of them found once; the top ten carry 0.75% to 0.85%. Sequencing input: naive CD8+ T cells from blood, with Jurkat cell RNA spiked in. These receptors came from a human donor in good health. Some libraries in this study had Jurkat cell RNA spiked in. Both conserved end residues are part of each CDR3. Fields, in order: D gene, J gene, clone size, V gene, CDR3 protein, CDR3 DNA. A D gene is named only where the DNA matches it firmly. Size is stated for part of the rows, as once, few or many counts, or as a class when the clone is expanded.

D gene: .
J gene: TRBJ2-1
clone size: many
V gene: TRBV29-1
CDR3 protein: CSVEGFLRGNEQFF
CDR3 DNA: TGCAGCGTTGAAGGGTTCCTAAGAGGAAATGAGCAGTTCTTC

D gene: TRBD1
J gene: TRBJ1-6
clone size: .
V gene: TRBV9
CDR3 protein: CASSGTGVDNSPLHF
CDR3 DNA: TGTGCCAGCAGCGGGACAGGGGTCGATAATTCACCCCTCCACTTT

D gene: .
J gene: TRBJ1-1
clone size: many
V gene: TRBV5-1
CDR3 protein: CASSLGQGVNEAFF
CDR3 DNA: TGCGCCAGCAGCTTGGGTCAGGGTGTAAACGAAGCTTTCTTT

D gene: TRBD2
J gene: TRBJ2-1
clone size: .
V gene: TRBV4-1
CDR3 protein: CASSHPSGGALEQFF
CDR3 DNA: TGCGCCAGCAGCCACCCTAGCGGGGGGGCTCTTGAGCAGTTCTTC

D gene: .
J gene: TRBJ2-7
clone size: many
V gene: TRBV5-1
CDR3 protein: CASSQSPGEQYF
CDR3 DNA: TGCGCCAGCAGCCAATCCCCGGGGGAGCAGTACTTC

D gene: .
J gene: TRBJ2-1
clone size: .
V gene: TRBV20-1
CDR3 protein: CSARGPGGGYNEQFF
CDR3 DNA: TGCAGTGCCCGGGGCCCGGGGGGCGGCTACAATGAGCAGTTCTTC

D gene: TRBD1
J gene: TRBJ2-2
clone size: many
V gene: TRBV7-9
CDR3 protein: CASSLPRTGGQNTGELFF
CDR3 DNA: TGTGCCAGCAGCTTACCCCGGACAGGGGGCCAGAACACCGGGGAGCTGTTTTTT

D gene: TRBD2
J gene: TRBJ2-1
clone size: .
V gene: TRBV19
CDR3 protein: CASSMGGRAYNEQFF
CDR3 DNA: TGTGCCAGTAGTATGGGTGGGAGGGCATACAATGAGCAGTTCTTC

D gene: .
J gene: TRBJ2-7
clone size: many
V gene: TRBV7-2
CDR3 protein: CASSLAVGVYEQYF
CDR3 DNA: TGTGCCAGCAGCTTAGCCGTCGGGGTCTACGAGCAGTACTTC

D gene: .
J gene: TRBJ2-2
clone size: .
V gene: TRBV5-1
CDR3 protein: CASSFTDTGELSF
CDR3 DNA: TGCGCCAGCAGCTTCACTGATACCGGGGAGCTGTCCTTT

D gene: .
J gene: TRBJ2-7
clone size: many
V gene: TRBV7-6
CDR3 protein: CASSLDGHEQYF
CDR3 DNA: TGTGCCAGCAGCTTAGATGGGCACGAGCAGTACTTC

D gene: .
J gene: TRBJ1-1
clone size: many
V gene: TRBV12-3/TRBV12-4
CDR3 protein: CASSLVLGIEAFF
CDR3 DNA: TGTGCCAGCAGTTTGGTGTTAGGGATTGAAGCTTTCTTT

D gene: .
J gene: TRBJ2-1
clone size: many
V gene: TRBV4-3
CDR3 protein: CASSQVEGYEQFF
CDR3 DNA: TGCGCCAGCAGCCAAGTGGAGGGGTACGAGCAGTTCTTC

D gene: .
J gene: TRBJ2-1
clone size: many
V gene: TRBV19
CDR3 protein: CASSIFEDYNEQFF
CDR3 DNA: TGTGCCAGTAGTATTTTCGAGGACTACAATGAGCAGTTCTTC

D gene: .
J gene: TRBJ2-7
clone size: many
V gene: TRBV4-1
CDR3 protein: CASSQKDTTYEQYF
CDR3 DNA: TGCGCCAGCAGCCAAAAGGATACCACCTACGAGCAGTACTTC

D gene: .
J gene: TRBJ2-2
clone size: many
V gene: TRBV19
CDR3 protein: CASSSGTPPGELFF
CDR3 DNA: TGTGCCAGTAGTTCCGGGACGCCGCCCGGGGAGCTGTTTTTT

D gene: .
J gene: TRBJ2-7
clone size: many
V gene: TRBV7-9
CDR3 protein: CASSQGAGLHEQYF
CDR3 DNA: TGTGCCAGCAGCCAAGGGGCCGGACTCCACGAGCAGTACTTC

D gene: .
J gene: TRBJ2-1
clone size: .
V gene: TRBV7-4
CDR3 protein: CASSHPKGSRPYNGQFF
CDR3 DNA: TGTGCCAGCAGCCACCCGAAGGGAAGCCGTCCCTACAATGGGCAGTTCTTC

D gene: TRBD1
J gene: TRBJ2-7
clone size: many
V gene: TRBV12-3/TRBV12-4
CDR3 protein: CASSSGTATWEQYF
CDR3 DNA: TGTGCCAGCAGTTCCGGGACAGCAACCTGGGAGCAGTACTTC

D gene: .
J gene: TRBJ2-1
clone size: .
V gene: TRBV11-3
CDR3 protein: CASSSLLEGRNEQFF
CDR3 DNA: TGTGCCAGCAGCTCCTTGTTGGAGGGACGCAATGAGCAGTTCTTC

D gene: .
J gene: TRBJ1-1
clone size: few
V gene: TRBV3-1
CDR3 protein: CASSPWPGKIHLGTEAFF
CDR3 DNA: TGTGCCAGCAGCCCGTGGCCAGGCAAAATCCATCTGGGAACTGAAGCTTTCTTT

D gene: TRBD1
J gene: TRBJ2-7
clone size: many
V gene: TRBV7-9
CDR3 protein: CASSLQFIGTAAYEQYF
CDR3 DNA: TGTGCCAGCAGCTTACAGTTCATTGGGACAGCGGCCTACGAGCAGTACTTC

D gene: TRBD1
J gene: TRBJ1-2
clone size: .
V gene: TRBV4-3
CDR3 protein: CASGQDRATNYGYTF
CDR3 DNA: TGCGCCAGCGGCCAAGACAGGGCCACTAACTATGGCTACACCTTC

D gene: .
J gene: TRBJ1-4
clone size: many
V gene: TRBV20-1
CDR3 protein: CSARSGASEKLFF
CDR3 DNA: TGCAGTGCTAGGTCGGGGGCTAGTGAAAAACTGTTTTTT

D gene: .
J gene: TRBJ2-3
clone size: many
V gene: TRBV4-3
CDR3 protein: CASSRRDTRTTDTQYF
CDR3 DNA: TGCGCCAGCAGCCGCCGGGACACTAGAACGACAGATACGCAGTATTTT

D gene: .
J gene: TRBJ1-4
clone size: many
V gene: TRBV29-1
CDR3 protein: CSVEDGTDTNEKLFF
CDR3 DNA: TGCAGCGTTGAAGATGGAACCGACACTAATGAAAAACTGTTTTTT

D gene: .
J gene: TRBJ2-2
clone size: many
V gene: TRBV3-1
CDR3 protein: CASSQGGVRNGELFF
CDR3 DNA: TGTGCCAGCAGCCAAGGAGGGGTTAGGAACGGGGAGCTGTTTTTT

D gene: TRBD1
J gene: TRBJ1-1
clone size: many
V gene: TRBV7-9
CDR3 protein: CASSLIKQGNTEAFF
CDR3 DNA: TGTGCCAGCAGCTTAATTAAACAGGGGAATACTGAAGCTTTCTTT

D gene: .
J gene: TRBJ2-3
clone size: many
V gene: TRBV20-1
CDR3 protein: CSANPWDTDTDTQYF
CDR3 DNA: TGCAGTGCTAACCCATGGGACACCGACACAGATACGCAGTATTTT

D gene: .
J gene: TRBJ1-1
clone size: .
V gene: TRBV10-2
CDR3 protein: CASSGRGAEAFF
CDR3 DNA: TGCGCCAGCAGTGGGAGGGGAGCTGAAGCTTTCTTT

D gene: .
J gene: TRBJ2-7
clone size: many
V gene: TRBV4-3
CDR3 protein: CASSQGGTATYEQYF
CDR3 DNA: TGCGCCAGCAGCCAAGGTGGGACTGCAACCTACGAGCAGTACTTC

D gene: TRBD2
J gene: TRBJ2-3
clone size: .
V gene: TRBV4-1
CDR3 protein: CASSQTLAGATDTQYF
CDR3 DNA: TGCGCCAGCAGCCAAACATTAGCGGGGGCCACAGATACGCAGTATTTT

D gene: TRBD1
J gene: TRBJ2-2
clone size: many
V gene: TRBV7-6
CDR3 protein: CASSLYRGNGELFF
CDR3 DNA: TGTGCCAGCAGCTTATACAGGGGGAACGGGGAGCTGTTTTTT

D gene: TRBD1
J gene: TRBJ2-5
clone size: few
V gene: TRBV12-3/TRBV12-4
CDR3 protein: CASSSRQGPVQETQYF
CDR3 DNA: TGTGCCAGCAGTTCCCGACAGGGGCCCGTACAAGAGACCCAGTACTTC

D gene: TRBD2
J gene: TRBJ2-1
clone size: .
V gene: TRBV13
CDR3 protein: CASSPPGAGGLQEQFF
CDR3 DNA: TGTGCCAGCAGCCCCCCAGGAGCGGGGGGGCTTCAGGAGCAGTTCTTC

D gene: TRBD2
J gene: TRBJ2-7
clone size: few
V gene: TRBV4-3
CDR3 protein: CASSQDLPAGGSYEQYF
CDR3 DNA: TGCGCCAGCAGCCAAGATCTTCCGGCGGGGGGCTCCTACGAGCAGTACTTC

D gene: .
J gene: TRBJ2-4
clone size: many
V gene: TRBV10-2
CDR3 protein: CASRDSYDKNIQYF
CDR3 DNA: TGCGCCAGCAGGGACAGCTATGACAAAAACATTCAGTACTTC

D gene: .
J gene: TRBJ2-3
clone size: few
V gene: TRBV4-1
CDR3 protein: CASSQGPGAGADTQYF
CDR3 DNA: TGCGCCAGCAGCCAAGGCCCGGGGGCGGGGGCAGATACGCAGTATTTT

D gene: TRBD1
J gene: TRBJ2-7
clone size: many
V gene: TRBV12-3/TRBV12-4
CDR3 protein: CASSPSADRSREQYF
CDR3 DNA: TGTGCCAGCAGCCCGTCCGCGGACAGGTCGAGAGAGCAGTACTTC

D gene: TRBD1
J gene: TRBJ1-1
clone size: many
V gene: TRBV24-1
CDR3 protein: CAPTYSDRGTEAFF
CDR3 DNA: TGTGCCCCAACGTACTCGGACAGGGGCACTGAAGCTTTCTTT

D gene: TRBD2
J gene: TRBJ2-7
clone size: .
V gene: TRBV19
CDR3 protein: CASSLTSASYEQYF
CDR3 DNA: TGTGCCAGTAGTCTCACTAGCGCAAGCTACGAGCAGTACTTC

D gene: .
J gene: TRBJ1-1
clone size: few
V gene: TRBV7-9
CDR3 protein: CASRLGQVNTEAFF
CDR3 DNA: TGTGCCAGCAGACTAGGACAAGTGAACACTGAAGCTTTCTTT

D gene: .
J gene: TRBJ1-4
clone size: .
V gene: TRBV3-1
CDR3 protein: CASSQDLVAPRERLFF
CDR3 DNA: TGTGCCAGCAGCCAAGATCTAGTAGCTCCCAGGGAAAGACTGTTTTTT

D gene: TRBD1
J gene: TRBJ2-7
clone size: many
V gene: TRBV7-9
CDR3 protein: CASSHPGQAPYEQYF
CDR3 DNA: TGTGCCAGCAGTCACCCGGGACAGGCACCCTACGAGCAGTACTTC

D gene: .
J gene: TRBJ1-5
clone size: .
V gene: TRBV4-3
CDR3 protein: CASSRGLSGVQPQHF
CDR3 DNA: TGCGCCAGCAGCCGAGGGCTCTCCGGAGTTCAGCCCCAGCATTTT

D gene: .
J gene: TRBJ2-7
clone size: many
V gene: TRBV6-5
CDR3 protein: CASSYRFEQYF
CDR3 DNA: TGTGCCAGCAGTTACAGATTCGAGCAGTACTTC

D gene: TRBD1
J gene: TRBJ2-3
clone size: .
V gene: TRBV19
CDR3 protein: CASRGWDSDTDTQYF
CDR3 DNA: TGTGCCTCGAGGGGTTGGGACAGTGACACAGATACGCAGTATTTT

D gene: .
J gene: TRBJ2-1
clone size: many
V gene: TRBV29-1
CDR3 protein: CSVLWRANGEQFF
CDR3 DNA: TGCAGCGTTTTGTGGAGGGCTAACGGTGAGCAGTTCTTC

D gene: .
J gene: TRBJ2-3
clone size: many
V gene: TRBV27
CDR3 protein: CASSSLTGTDTQYF
CDR3 DNA: TGTGCCAGCAGTTCCCTAACTGGGACAGATACGCAGTATTTT

D gene: .
J gene: TRBJ2-7
clone size: many
V gene: TRBV27
CDR3 protein: CASTEGGPSHEQYF
CDR3 DNA: TGTGCCAGCACCGAAGGAGGACCGAGCCACGAGCAGTACTTC

D gene: .
J gene: TRBJ2-7
clone size: many
V gene: TRBV7-8
CDR3 protein: CASSPGAVSSYEQYF
CDR3 DNA: TGTGCCAGCAGCCCGGGGGCGGTTAGCTCCTACGAGCAGTACTTC

D gene: .
J gene: TRBJ1-6
clone size: .
V gene: TRBV6-1
CDR3 protein: CASSEAAPQVLTGGSPLHF
CDR3 DNA: TGTGCCAGCAGTGAAGCTGCGCCCCAAGTGTTGACCGGGGGTTCACCCCTCCACTTT

D gene: .
J gene: TRBJ2-3
clone size: many
V gene: TRBV5-6
CDR3 protein: CASREGVIATDTQYF
CDR3 DNA: TGTGCCAGCAGAGAAGGAGTGATTGCCACAGATACGCAGTATTTT

D gene: TRBD1
J gene: TRBJ2-4
clone size: many
V gene: TRBV7-9
CDR3 protein: CASSSLTGQNIQYF
CDR3 DNA: TGTGCCAGCAGTTCGTTGACAGGGCAAAACATTCAGTACTTC

D gene: TRBD2
J gene: TRBJ2-3
clone size: many
V gene: TRBV7-6
CDR3 protein: CASSRLTSFADTQYF
CDR3 DNA: TGTGCCAGCAGCCGCCTGACTAGCTTCGCAGATACGCAGTATTTT